This entry features one TCR beta chain sequence. These data come from a study of shared clonotypes between healthy human individuals. The CDR3 spans 15 residues. Per germline, CDR1 LGHNT and CDR2 FRNRAP. V lost 1 base and J lost 12; bases outside the gene matches: 11. Genomic DNA of each subset was evenly split across several immunoSEQ plates. Some clones are missing from TCRdb's copy, which holds only in-frame ones; the method was immunoSEQ multiplex PCR. Seen here are more than 850,000 clones, 75% to 85% observed once, and the top ten hold around 0.47%. This sequence was found in a man between 18 and 29 years old in good health. Some clones in this sample may be carry-over from other donors' samples. The chain employs TRBV12-5 and TRBJ2-1; TRBD1 agrees at 8 bases. The sequenced sample was memory CD4+ T cells from PBMCs. As to subset: CD45RA-negative fraction. CDR3 residues: CASGLDRGIVGGQFF. CDR3 DNA: TGTGCTAGTGGTTTGGACAGGGGGATAGTTGGTGGGCAGTTCTTC.